This TCR beta chain was retrieved from a study of blood T cell repertoires in COVID-19. Study-wide context: The United States, Italy and Spain were the sources of the acute and convalescent COVID-19 samples. Sources were T cells, B-cell-depleted T cells, or PBMCs; the material itself was cDNA or gDNA.

Per the authors' pipeline: Amplification of reference gene primers was used by the study to estimate nucleated cell counts. Assay: immunoSEQ multiplex PCR; the TCRdb copy retains only in-frame clones and omits some. D and trimming were read from the DNA, whereas the V and J calls and clone size are those reported in that table. Here the sample spans around 67,000 clones, about 90% being singletons. This sequence was found in a man aged 50 to 59 with active COVID-19. Specimen: peripheral blood.

In nucleotides, the CDR3 is TGCGCCAGCAGCCTACAGCGGGGGGTCCAAGAGACCCAGTACTTC. Protein sequence: CASSLQRGVQETQYF. V and J are TRBV5-1 and TRBJ2-5; 9 nucleotides agree with TRBD2. With V trimmed by 4 bases and J by 1 base, 5 bases remained unmatched. CDR3 length: 15 residues. Per the germline V gene, CDR1 is SGHRS and CDR2 is YFSETQ.